This TCR beta chain was identified in a study of beta chain features in type 1 diabetes. Study-wide findings and caveats: Within each of all four CD4+ subsets, Type 1 diabetes patients had TCRB CDR3s that were moderately but significantly shorter.

One heparinised blood draw, averaging roughly 120 mL, came from each donor. A word on this clone: Its matching antigen is unknown.

Every bit of the isolated RNA underwent reverse transcription, so sequencing read expressed TCRB transcripts. Measured with immunoSEQ multiplex PCR; TCRdb has only the in-frame clones, and not every one. The sample has 500,000 to 650,000 clones; 9.5% to 15% are singletons. This CDR3 comprises 13 residues. Between the trimmed V and J ends, which lost 6 bases and 3 bases, there was a span of 15 bases. Germline V lookup: CDR1 SQVTM, CDR2 ANQGSEA. This TCR was recovered from a man in his thirties or forties with type 1 diabetes. Sequencing used naive CD4+ T cells from blood. The chain has TRBV29-1 and TRBJ2-7; a possible D gene is TRBD2 (6 bases). The CDR3 DNA sequence: TGCAGCGTGGGTGGGGACTCCTACTACGAGCAGTACTTC. It encodes CSVGGDSYYEQYF.